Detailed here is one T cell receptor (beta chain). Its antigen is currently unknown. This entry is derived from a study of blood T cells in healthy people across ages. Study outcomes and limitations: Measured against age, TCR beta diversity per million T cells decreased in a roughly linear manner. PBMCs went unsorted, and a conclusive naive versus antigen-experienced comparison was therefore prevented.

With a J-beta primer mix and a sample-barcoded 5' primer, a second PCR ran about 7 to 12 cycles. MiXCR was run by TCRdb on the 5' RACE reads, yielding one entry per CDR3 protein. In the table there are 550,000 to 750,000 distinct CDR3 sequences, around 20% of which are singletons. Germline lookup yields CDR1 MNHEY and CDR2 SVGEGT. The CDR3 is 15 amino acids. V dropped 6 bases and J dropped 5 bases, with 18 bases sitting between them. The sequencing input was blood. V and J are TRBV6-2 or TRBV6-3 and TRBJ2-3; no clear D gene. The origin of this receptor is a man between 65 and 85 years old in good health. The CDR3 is CASRPPGLKGDTQYF. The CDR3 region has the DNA TGTGCCAGCAGACCGCCGGGCCTCAAAGGAGATACGCAGTATTTT.